These T cell receptor beta chains were read from a single sample in a study of shared clonotypes between healthy human individuals. Profiling relied on immunoSEQ multiplex PCR, and the TCRdb table lists in-frame clones only, not all of them. The sample lists about 2.3 million clones; roughly 90% were seen once. Specimen: naive CD4+ T cells from PBMCs. Receptors originate from a man aged 18 to 29 in good health. Some clones in this sample may be carry-over from other donors' samples. Each CDR3 is given with its conserved first and last residue.

j_call | v_call | cdr3_aa
TRBJ2-1 | TRBV4-1 | CASSQLSTVYNEQFF
TRBJ2-3 | TRBV2 | CASSAPDPRVRDTQYF
TRBJ1-1 | TRBV5-1 | CASRGPGRGTEAFF
TRBJ1-4 | TRBV7-6 | CASSFGDLGEKLFF
TRBJ1-1 | TRBV30 | CAWSRGGSEAFF
TRBJ1-2 | TRBV18 | CASSPPTGIYGYTF
TRBJ1-2 | TRBV10-3 | CAIRGGPGYTF
TRBJ1-2 | TRBV7-2 | CASSPDRGLGGYTF
TRBJ1-4 | TRBV19 | CASSSIRAATNEKLFF
TRBJ1-5 | TRBV10-3 | CAISANTNQPQHF
TRBJ2-2 | TRBV9 | CASSVEGGPRAGGELFF
TRBJ2-1 | TRBV18 | CASSEDRGYNEQFF
TRBJ2-1 | TRBV29-1 | CSFIVGISYNEQFF
TRBJ2-3 | TRBV11-3 | CASSLERTTDTQYF
TRBJ2-7 | TRBV6-5 | CASESGVYYHEQYF
TRBJ1-2 | TRBV19 | CASSAGYYGYTF
TRBJ1-2 | TRBV28 | CASSFNAALVSYGYTF
TRBJ2-1 | TRBV5-4 | CASSDGQGSYNEQFF
TRBJ2-2 | TRBV30 | CAWSVEGPGELFF
TRBJ2-5 | TRBV10-3 | CAISESGRKETQYF
TRBJ1-4 | TRBV27 | CASSNVRDTNEKLFF
TRBJ2-2 | TRBV5-1 | CASSLLQGGTGELFF